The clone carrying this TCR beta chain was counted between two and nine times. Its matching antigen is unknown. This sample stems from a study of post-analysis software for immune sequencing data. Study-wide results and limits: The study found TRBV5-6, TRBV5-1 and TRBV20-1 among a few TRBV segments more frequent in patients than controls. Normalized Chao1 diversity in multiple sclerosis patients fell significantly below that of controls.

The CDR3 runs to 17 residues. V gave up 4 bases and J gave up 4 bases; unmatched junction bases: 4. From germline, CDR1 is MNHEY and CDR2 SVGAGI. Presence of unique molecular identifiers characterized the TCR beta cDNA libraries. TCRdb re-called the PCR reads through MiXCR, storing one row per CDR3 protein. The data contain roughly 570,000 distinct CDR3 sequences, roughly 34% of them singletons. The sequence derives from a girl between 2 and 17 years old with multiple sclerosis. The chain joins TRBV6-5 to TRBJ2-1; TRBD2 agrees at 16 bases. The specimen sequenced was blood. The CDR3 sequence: CASSSGLAGGHYNEQFF. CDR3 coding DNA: TGTGCCAGCAGTTCGGGACTAGCGGGGGGGCATTACAATGAGCAGTTCTTC.